The 8 T cell receptor beta chains below all came from one sample that was sequenced in a study of blood T cells in healthy people across ages. Together with a sample-barcoded 5' primer, a J-beta primer mix was included in a second PCR lasting about 7 to 11 cycles. TCRdb itself ran the 5' RACE reads through MiXCR, one entry per CDR3 protein. The sample carries hundreds of thousands of distinct CDR3 sequences, about 30% recorded once. The sample consisted of blood. The receptors shown here come from an elderly woman in good health.

Notes on this clonotype: One end of the junction does not line up with germline, which may come from a read error. This chain links TRBV7-2 with TRBJ2-5; no clear D. CDR1 and CDR2 from the germline V gene are SGHTA and FQGNSA. The CDR3 has 14 amino acids. The CDR3 sequence: CASNLARVTETQYF. The CDR3 coding sequence is TGTGCCAGCAACTTAGCTCGCGTAACGGAGACCCAGTACTTC. Variable domain in full (rest from reference TRBV7-2 and TRBJ2-5): GAGVSQSPSNKVTEKGKDVELRCDPISGHTALYWYRQSLGQGLEFLIYFQGNSAPDKSGLPSDRFSAERTGGSVSTLTIQRTQQEDSAVYLCASNLARVTETQYFGPGTRLLVL.

The chain combines TRBV7-8 with TRBJ1-2; 7 bases agree with TRBD1. The CDR3 consists of 15 residues. Germline CDR1 SGHVS, CDR2 FQNEAQ. J gave up 5 bases and V 5 bases, and 11 bases lay outside the gene matches. The CDR3 here is CASSPPGGGGYGYTF. For the CDR3, the DNA is TGTGCCAGCAGCCCACCAGGGGGAGGGGGATATGGCTACACCTTC.

V gene TRBV7-2 combines with J gene TRBJ2-7, with D perhaps assigned TRBD1 or TRBD2 (5 bases each). The CDR3 consists of 14 residues. CDR1 and CDR2 (germline): SGHTA, FQGNSA. Trimming removed 3 bases at V and 7 bases at J, with 16 bases between. CDR3 nucleotide sequence: TGTGCCAGCAGCTTCGGGACCCAGGTTCGGGAGCAGTACTTC. Its protein is CASSFGTQVREQYF. Complete variable domain (other parts from reference TRBV7-2 and TRBJ2-7): GAGVSQSPSNKVTEKGKDVELRCDPISGHTALYWYRQSLGQGLEFLIYFQGNSAPDKSGLPSDRFSAERTGGSVSTLTIQRTQQEDSAVYLCASSFGTQVREQYFGPGTRLTVT.

About this clonotype: Being one base from a much bigger clone, this may be a read error. The conserved closing phenylalanine or tryptophan is absent in this CDR3, likely reflecting a read error. The DNA is omitted, as the CDR3 cannot be located on it reliably, and the CDR3 follows TCRdb's listing. The chain joins TRBV20-1 to TRBJ1-2. Looked up from germline, CDR1 is DFQATT and CDR2 is SNEGSKA (reference sequence). A total of 12 residues make up the CDR3, ends included. The CDR3 here is CSAAGFNYGYTC.

To note about this clonotype: Being one base from a much bigger clone, this may be a read error. The chain recombines TRBV5-1 with TRBJ2-7, with 8 bases that match TRBD1. The trim removed 4 bases at V and 7 bases at J, leaving 10 bases unmatched. The germline V gene encodes CDR1 SGHRS and CDR2 YFSETQ. There are 14 residues in the CDR3. This chain's CDR3 is CASSLRTGYNEQYF. DNA for the CDR3: TGCGCCAGCAGCCTACGGACAGGGTACAATGAGCAGTACTTC.

The rearrangement links TRBV5-1 to TRBJ2-3; D remains unclear. The germline gives CDR1 SGHRS, CDR2 YFSETQ. V lost 0 bases and J lost 5, with 7 bases in between. The CDR3 has 13 residues. The CDR3 sequence: CASSLEVGDTQYF. CDR3 in DNA: TGCGCCAGCAGCTTGGAAGTGGGAGATACGCAGTATTTT.

This clonotype appeared a few times. This sequence joins TRBV10-2 and TRBJ2-7, with 10 positions matching TRBD2. V shed 5 bases and J 0 bases; nucleotides not matched to a gene: 4. Germline CDR1 and CDR2: WSHSY and SAAADI. The CDR3 is made up of 15 amino acids. Written as DNA, the CDR3 is TGCGCCAGCAGTTTACTAGCGGGAAGCTCCTACGAGCAGTACTTC. It yields the protein CASSLLAGSSYEQYF.

This clonotype has ten or more counts. This sequence joins TRBV20-1 and TRBJ2-3; perhaps TRBD1 as D (5 bases). CDR1 DFQATT and CDR2 SNEGSKA come from the germline V gene (reference sequence). The CDR3 covers 15 residues. V was clipped by 1 base and J by 2 bases, with 13 bases between them. CDR3 region: CSARVRELFTDTQYF. Here the CDR3 DNA reads TGCAGTGCTAGAGTCAGGGAACTCTTCACAGATACGCAGTATTTT.